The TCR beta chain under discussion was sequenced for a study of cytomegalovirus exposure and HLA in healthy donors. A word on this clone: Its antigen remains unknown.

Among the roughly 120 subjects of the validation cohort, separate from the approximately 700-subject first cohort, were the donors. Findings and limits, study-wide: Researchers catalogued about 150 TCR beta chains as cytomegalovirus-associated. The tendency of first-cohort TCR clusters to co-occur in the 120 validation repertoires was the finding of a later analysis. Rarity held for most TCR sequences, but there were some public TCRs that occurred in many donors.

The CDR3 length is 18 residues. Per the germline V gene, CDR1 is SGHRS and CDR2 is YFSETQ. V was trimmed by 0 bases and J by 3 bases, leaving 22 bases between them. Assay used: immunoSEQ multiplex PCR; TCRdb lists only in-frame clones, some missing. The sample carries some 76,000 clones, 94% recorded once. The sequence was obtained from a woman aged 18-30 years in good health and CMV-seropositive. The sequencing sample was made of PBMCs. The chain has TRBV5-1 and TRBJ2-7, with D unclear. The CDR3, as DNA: TGCGCCAGCAGCTTGGCCCCACGAGTAGATCACTTTGACTACGAGCAGTACTTC. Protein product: CASSLAPRVDHFDYEQYF.